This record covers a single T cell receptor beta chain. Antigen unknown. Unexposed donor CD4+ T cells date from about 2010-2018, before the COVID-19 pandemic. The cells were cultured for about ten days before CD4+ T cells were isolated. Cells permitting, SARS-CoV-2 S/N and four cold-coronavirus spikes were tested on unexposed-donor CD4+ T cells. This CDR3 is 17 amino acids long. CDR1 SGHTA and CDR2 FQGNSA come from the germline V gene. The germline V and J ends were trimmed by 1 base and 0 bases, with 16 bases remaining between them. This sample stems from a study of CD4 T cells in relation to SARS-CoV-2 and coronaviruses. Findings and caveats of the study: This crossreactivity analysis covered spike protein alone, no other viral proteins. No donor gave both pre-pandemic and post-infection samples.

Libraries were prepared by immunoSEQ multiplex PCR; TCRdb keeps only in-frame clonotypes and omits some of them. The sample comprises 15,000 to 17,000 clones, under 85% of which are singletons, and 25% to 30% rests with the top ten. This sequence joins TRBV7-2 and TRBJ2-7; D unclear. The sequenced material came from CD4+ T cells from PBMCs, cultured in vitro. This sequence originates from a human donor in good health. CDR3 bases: TGTGCCAGCAGCTTAGAAGTTTCCAAACGGATCTCCTACGAGCAGTACTTC. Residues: CASSLEVSKRISYEQYF.